The clone carrying this TCR beta chain has a handful of counts. The antigen is not known. These data are taken from a study of T-cell memory formation after mild COVID-19. Study-wide results and caveats: Clones shrinking from day 15 to 85 showed even CD4/CD8 mixes; later expanders tilted CD4+. Confirmation of SARS-CoV-2 specificity was lacking for second-wave clones peaking day 37.

Per germline, CDR1 PRHDT and CDR2 FYEKMQ (reference sequence). This CDR3 spans 16 amino acids. V shed 2 bases and J shed 3 bases, with 13 bases lying between them. cDNA libraries for TCR alpha and TCR beta, carrying sample barcodes and UMIs, came from 5'RACE with constant-segment primers. TCRdb redid the calling of the 5' RACE reads with MiXCR, one entry per CDR3 protein. Of about 560,000 distinct CDR3 sequences listed, less than 25% were seen once; the top ten hold 8.4%. The sequence came from an adult woman who had mild COVID-19 (a few samples of this study predate the infection). Cell type and time point are not known. V and J are TRBV13 and TRBJ2-2, with D possibly matching TRBD2 (6 bases). Sequences were obtained from PBMCs or a T cell subset sorted from them (not recorded which). In DNA form, the CDR3 reads TGTGCCAGCAGCTTAATTACGGGAGAGTACACCGGGGAGCTGTTTTTT. As protein: CASSLITGEYTGELFF.